Below, one T cell receptor (beta chain) is given with its context. Assay used: immunoSEQ multiplex PCR; TCRdb lists only in-frame clones, some missing. Of fewer than 300,000 clones listed, approximately 76% are singletons. These data belong to a study of cytotoxic CD8 clonotypes in ibrutinib-treated CLL. Study-wide background: The patients, about a dozen relapsed/refractory and roughly 15 treatment-naive, included about 18 who were IGHV unmutated.

CDR1 and CDR2 (germline): LNHDA, SQIVND (reference sequence). Trimming removed 4 bases from V and 8 bases from J, with 17 bases in between. The CDR3 has 14 residues. J is TRBJ1-2 and V is TRBV19; D unresolved. The sequencing used PBMCs, collected at disease progression, from a patient treated with ibrutinib. The sequence was collected from a human donor with chronic lymphocytic leukemia. CDR3 DNA: TGTGCCAGTAGTAACGCCGTTCTGATCTACGGCTACACCTTC. Translating gives CASSNAVLIYGYTF. Based on the CDR3 plus reference TRBV19 and TRBJ1-2, the full variable domain is DGGITQSPKYLFRKEGQNVTLSCEQNLNHDAMYWYRQDPGQGLRLIYYSQIVNDFQKGDIAEGYSVSREKKESFPLTVTSAQKNPTAFYLCASSNAVLIYGYTFGSGTRLTVV.